Below, 14 T cell receptor beta chains from the same sample are listed, as sequenced in a study of blood T cell repertoires in COVID-19. Assay used: immunoSEQ multiplex PCR; TCRdb lists only in-frame clones, some missing. The table lists fewer than 150,000 clones, about 80% of them singletons. The sample taken for sequencing was PBMCs or T cells enriched from blood (not recorded which). The receptors stem from a woman aged 18-35 years who had been exposed to COVID-19.

The CDR3 loop reads CACGLAGIRTDTQYF. CDR3 sequence (DNA): TGTGCCTGTGGACTAGCGGGGATTCGTACAGATACGCAGTATTTT. The rearrangement links TRBV30 to TRBJ2-3, with 12 bases identical to TRBD2. Germline CDR1 and CDR2: GTSNPN and SVGIG (reference sequence). The CDR3 runs 15 residues. After removal of 6 bases from V and 3 bases from J, the junction contained 7 bases not matched to a gene.

This chain links TRBV29-1 with TRBJ2-1; D is uncertain. This CDR3 comprises 14 residues. Germline lookup yields CDR1 SQVTM and CDR2 ANQGSEA. The ends were cut back, 4 bases at V and 0 bases at J, with 10 bases in the middle. The CDR3 is CSVGHLLSYNEQFF. CDR3 in DNA: TGCAGCGTTGGACATCTTCTCTCCTACAATGAGCAGTTCTTC.

The gene calls are TRBV27 and TRBJ2-7, with D maybe TRBD1 (5 bases). The CDR3 contains 14 residues. Trimming stripped 1 base from V and 2 bases from J, with 9 bases between. Per germline, CDR1 MNHEY and CDR2 SMNVEV (reference sequence). The CDR3 spells CASSLYVGAYEQYF. The CDR3 DNA reads as TGTGCCAGCAGTTTATACGTAGGGGCCTACGAGCAGTACTTC.

This CDR3 reads CASPQREWYNTGELFF. CDR3 bases: TGTGCCAGCCCACAGCGGGAGTGGTATAACACCGGGGAGCTGTTTTTT. The V gene is TRBV5-8, the J gene TRBJ2-2; 8 bases agree with TRBD2. Looked up from germline, CDR1 is SGHTS and CDR2 is YDEGEE. The J segment lost 2 bases and the V segment lost 7 bases, leaving 10 bases of the junction unmatched. CDR3 length: 16 residues.

This clone was observed a handful of times. The chain uses TRBV7-9 and TRBJ1-4; 9 nucleotides line up with TRBD1. The CDR3 is 17 amino acids. V trimming: 4 bases; J trimming: 4 bases; junction bases outside the gene matches: 10. Germline values: CDR1 SEHNR, CDR2 FQNEAQ (reference sequence). In nucleotides, the CDR3 is TGTGCCAGCAGCTCTTCAACAGGGGGCGGAGGTAATGAAAAACTGTTTTTT. Protein product: CASSSSTGGGGNEKLFF.

V and J are TRBV15 and TRBJ2-2; TRBD1 is a possible D gene (6 bases). Trimming took 3 bases from V and 1 from J, leaving 15 bases between them. The CDR3 runs to 17 residues. Germline V gene lookup returns CDR1 LNHNV and CDR2 YYDKDF (reference sequence). CDR3 in amino acids: CATSSPRGRGNTGELFF. In DNA, the CDR3 is TGTGCCACCAGCAGTCCCAGGGGCAGGGGGAACACCGGGGAGCTGTTTTTT. Full variable domain (remainder filled in from reference TRBV15 and TRBJ2-2): DAMVIQNPRYQVTQFGKPVTLSCSQTLNHNVMYWYQQKSSQAPKLLFHYYDKDFNNEADTPDNFQSRRPNTSFCFLDIRSPGLGDTAMYLCATSSPRGRGNTGELFFGEGSRLTVL.

The J gene is TRBJ1-1, the V gene TRBV18; no definite D call. The CDR3 spans 13 residues. Germline V gene data show CDR1 as KGHSH and CDR2 as LQKENI. Trimming shortened V by 2 bases and J by 1 base, and 5 bases separated the two germline ends. The CDR3 DNA reads as TGTGCCAGCTCACCAGAGTCGAACACTGAAGCTTTCTTT. This codes for CASSPESNTEAFF.

Worth noting for this clone: One end of the junction fails to match germline, which may point to a read error. The CDR3 is CASSPFRAGLGINENLFF. The CDR3 DNA reads as TGTGCCAGCTCACCATTTCGGGCCGGACTGGGGATTAATGAAAACCTGTTTTTT. V and J are TRBV18 and TRBJ1-4, with no clear D. Germline lookup yields CDR1 KGHSH and CDR2 LQKENI. The CDR3 totals 18 residues.

V and J are TRBV5-1 and TRBJ1-6; 7 positions match TRBD1. V was clipped by 7 bases and J by 7 bases; unmatched bases: 5. The CDR3 runs to 13 residues. Germline values: CDR1 SGHRS, CDR2 YFSETQ. CDR3 sequence reads: CASQLTGNSPLHF. CDR3 DNA: TGCGCCAGCCAACTGACAGGGAATTCACCCCTCCACTTT.

The rearrangement links TRBV6-5 to TRBJ1-1; TRBD1 matches 8 bases. V trimming: 8 bases; J trimming: 5 bases; junction bases outside the gene matches: 10. Germline V CDR1 and CDR2: MNHEY, SVGAGI. The CDR3 length is 14 residues. CDR3 region: CASGDRSRVTEAFF. DNA for the CDR3: TGTGCCAGCGGGGACAGGTCCCGGGTAACTGAAGCTTTCTTT.

This clone was seen a handful of times. The rearrangement joins TRBV28 to TRBJ1-2; D not certain. The germline CDR1 and CDR2 sequences are MDHEN and SYDVKM. The CDR3 consists of 11 residues. V gave up 5 bases and J gave up 7 bases, with 8 bases separating them. CDR3 bases: TGTGCCAGCAGTGTGAGGCGTGGCTACACCTTC. Translating gives CASSVRRGYTF.

CDR3 sequence (DNA): TGTGCCAGCAGCTTGTATGAATGGAGGGGCTCCGGTCAGCCCCAGCATTTT. Translating it yields CASSLYEWRGSGQPQHF. The chain recombines TRBV5-8 with TRBJ1-5; the D gene is possibly TRBD1 (5 bases). The V end was cut by 1 base, the J end by 6 bases, with 20 bases between. CDR3 size: 17 residues. Germline assignment: CDR1 SGHTS and CDR2 YDEGEE.

The chain is built from TRBV5-5 and TRBJ2-3; maybe TRBD1 (6 bases). With 4 bases removed from V and 2 bases from J, the gap between germline ends came to 23 bases. From germline, CDR1 is SGHKS and CDR2 YYEKEE (reference sequence). The CDR3 is made up of 18 amino acids. Written as DNA, the CDR3 is TGTGCCAGCAGCCCGGGTTGGATCGGGATGGGACACACAGATACGCAGTATTTT. Its translation: CASSPGWIGMGHTDTQYF.

The chain carries TRBV19 and TRBJ2-3; 7 positions agree with TRBD2. The germline CDR1 and CDR2 sequences are LNHDA and SQIVND (reference sequence). This CDR3 contains 17 residues. V shed 4 bases, J shed 0 bases, and the junction held 10 bases outside the gene matches. The CDR3 loop is CASSTSREGGSTDTQYF. CDR3 DNA: TGTGCCAGTAGTACTTCCCGAGAGGGAGGGAGCACAGATACGCAGTATTTT.